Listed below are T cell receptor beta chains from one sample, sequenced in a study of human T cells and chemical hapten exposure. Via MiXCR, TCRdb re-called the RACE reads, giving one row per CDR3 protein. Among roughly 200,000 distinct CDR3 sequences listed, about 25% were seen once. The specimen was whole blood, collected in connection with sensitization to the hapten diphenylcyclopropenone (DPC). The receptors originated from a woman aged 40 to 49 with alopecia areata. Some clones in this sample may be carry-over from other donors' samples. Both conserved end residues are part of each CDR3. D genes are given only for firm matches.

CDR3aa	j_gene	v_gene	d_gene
CASSVRDGSYNEQFF	TRBJ2-1	TRBV9	-
CSARSGDTYNEQFF	TRBJ2-1	TRBV20-1	-
CASSLEAGLSYEQYF	TRBJ2-7	TRBV7-2	TRBD2
CASRRQGAYEQYF	TRBJ2-7	TRBV6-2/TRBV6-3	TRBD1
CASSLAGNTGELFF	TRBJ2-2	TRBV7-9	-
CSVELGPGNTIYF	TRBJ1-3	TRBV29-1	-
CASKGTGTYEQYF	TRBJ2-7	TRBV27	TRBD1
CASSFIQGGETQYF	TRBJ2-5	TRBV28	-
CASSYGGNEQYF	TRBJ2-7	TRBV6-5	-
CARGGHLNYGYTF	TRBJ1-2	TRBV2	TRBD1
CASSRNDLTGELFF	TRBJ2-2	TRBV5-1	-
CASSRPAGPTGELFF	TRBJ2-2	TRBV7-2	-
CASSYSIGSPQFF	TRBJ2-1	TRBV6-5	-
CASSLARDISYEQYF	TRBJ2-7	TRBV5-4	-
CASSQESGTNNEAFF	TRBJ1-1	TRBV4-1	-
CASSYGTTQETQYF	TRBJ2-5	TRBV7-9	TRBD2
CASSSGTGVRATEAFF	TRBJ1-1	TRBV6-5	TRBD1
CASSPSAHGEQYF	TRBJ2-7	TRBV27	-
CSVEASRAYQETQYF	TRBJ2-5	TRBV29-1	-
CSVGAGGTWNAGELFF	TRBJ2-2	TRBV29-1	-
CASSYPSVNTEAFF	TRBJ1-1	TRBV6-2/TRBV6-3	-
CASSVQIGCGGLYEQYF	TRBJ2-7	TRBV9	-
CASSQMTFSQETQYF	TRBJ2-5	TRBV4-1	-
CASSGSGRAGETQYF	TRBJ2-5	TRBV28	TRBD2
CSARLGLALPDTQYF	TRBJ2-3	TRBV20-1	TRBD2
CASSFGSLGQPQHF	TRBJ1-5	TRBV28	-
CASSLFAVMNNEQFF	TRBJ2-1	TRBV7-9	-
CATGNSGRAGELFF	TRBJ2-2	TRBV24-1	TRBD2
CASMPGGMISNQPQHF	TRBJ1-5	TRBV12-3/TRBV12-4	-
CASSYSIGQAYEQYF	TRBJ2-7	TRBV6-5	TRBD1
CASSFRDHQPQHF	TRBJ1-5	TRBV7-8	-
CASSSSQRPFNSYNEQFF	TRBJ2-1	TRBV28	-
CASRFQGSEQYF	TRBJ2-7	TRBV28	-
CATSDLNLHYGYTF	TRBJ1-2	TRBV24-1	-
CASSRVPSYEQYF	TRBJ2-7	TRBV18	-
CSCEGPLYNEQFF	TRBJ2-1	TRBV29-1	-
CASTPGANVLTF	TRBJ2-6	TRBV12-3/TRBV12-4	-
CASSLLMQGEFF	TRBJ2-1	TRBV12-3/TRBV12-4	-
CASSGGRSSDTEAFF	TRBJ1-1	TRBV5-1	-
CASSLSNEKLFF	TRBJ1-4	TRBV5-5	-
CASSPPTAREKLFF	TRBJ1-4	TRBV18	-
CASTKLAVSGANVLTF	TRBJ2-6	TRBV27	TRBD2
CASRSLARDRWDEQFF	TRBJ2-1	TRBV27	TRBD1
CASSPRALGNIQYF	TRBJ2-4	TRBV7-2	-
CSASPTVGSNQPQHF	TRBJ1-5	TRBV20-1	-
CASSPRAETPGANVLTF	TRBJ2-6	TRBV18	-
CASSWGTGAQPQHF	TRBJ1-5	TRBV28	TRBD1
CSVRSGRSGELFF	TRBJ2-2	TRBV29-1	TRBD2
CASSYSNLPGRRAFF	TRBJ1-1	TRBV6-5	-
CASRPTGTLEAFF	TRBJ1-1	TRBV12-3/TRBV12-4	TRBD1